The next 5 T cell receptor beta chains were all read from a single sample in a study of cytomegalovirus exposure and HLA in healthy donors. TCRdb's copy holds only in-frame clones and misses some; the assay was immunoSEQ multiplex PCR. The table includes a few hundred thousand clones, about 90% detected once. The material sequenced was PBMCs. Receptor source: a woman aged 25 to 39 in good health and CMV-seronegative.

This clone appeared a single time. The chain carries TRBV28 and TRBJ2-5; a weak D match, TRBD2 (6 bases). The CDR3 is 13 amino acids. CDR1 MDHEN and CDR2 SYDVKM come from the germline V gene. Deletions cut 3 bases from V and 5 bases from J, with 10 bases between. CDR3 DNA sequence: TGTGCCAGCAGTTTGGAGGGTAGGGAGACCCAGTACTTC. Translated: CASSLEGRETQYF.

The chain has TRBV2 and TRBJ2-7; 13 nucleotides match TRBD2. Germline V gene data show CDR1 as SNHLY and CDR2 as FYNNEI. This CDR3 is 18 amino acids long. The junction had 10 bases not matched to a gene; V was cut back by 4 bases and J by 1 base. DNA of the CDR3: TGTGCCAGCAGTGCACTAGCGGGAGGGCCTGGGTTTTCCTACGAGCAGTACTTC. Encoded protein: CASSALAGGPGFSYEQYF.

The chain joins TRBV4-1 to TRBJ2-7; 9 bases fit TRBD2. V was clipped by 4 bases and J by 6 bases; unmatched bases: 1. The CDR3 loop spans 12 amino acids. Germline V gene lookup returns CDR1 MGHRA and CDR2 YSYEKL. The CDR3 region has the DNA TGCGCCAGCAGCCCGACTAGCGGCGAGCAGTACTTC. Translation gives CASSPTSGEQYF.

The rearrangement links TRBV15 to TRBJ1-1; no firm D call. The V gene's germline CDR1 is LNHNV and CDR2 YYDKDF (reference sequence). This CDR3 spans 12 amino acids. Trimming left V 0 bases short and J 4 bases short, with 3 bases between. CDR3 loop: CATSRDSTEAFF. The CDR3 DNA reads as TGTGCCACCAGCAGAGACAGCACTGAAGCTTTCTTT. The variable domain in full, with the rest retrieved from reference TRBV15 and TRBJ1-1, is DAMVIQNPRYQVTQFGKPVTLSCSQTLNHNVMYWYQQKSSQAPKLLFHYYDKDFNNEADTPDNFQSRRPNTSFCFLDIRSPGLGDTAMYLCATSRDSTEAFFGQGTRLTVV.

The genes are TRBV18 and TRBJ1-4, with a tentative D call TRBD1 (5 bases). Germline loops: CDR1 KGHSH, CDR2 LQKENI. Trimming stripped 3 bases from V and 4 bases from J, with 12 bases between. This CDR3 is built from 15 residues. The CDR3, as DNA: TGTGCCAGCTCACCCCCGGGACGGAGTAATGAAAAACTGTTTTTT. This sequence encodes CASSPPGRSNEKLFF.